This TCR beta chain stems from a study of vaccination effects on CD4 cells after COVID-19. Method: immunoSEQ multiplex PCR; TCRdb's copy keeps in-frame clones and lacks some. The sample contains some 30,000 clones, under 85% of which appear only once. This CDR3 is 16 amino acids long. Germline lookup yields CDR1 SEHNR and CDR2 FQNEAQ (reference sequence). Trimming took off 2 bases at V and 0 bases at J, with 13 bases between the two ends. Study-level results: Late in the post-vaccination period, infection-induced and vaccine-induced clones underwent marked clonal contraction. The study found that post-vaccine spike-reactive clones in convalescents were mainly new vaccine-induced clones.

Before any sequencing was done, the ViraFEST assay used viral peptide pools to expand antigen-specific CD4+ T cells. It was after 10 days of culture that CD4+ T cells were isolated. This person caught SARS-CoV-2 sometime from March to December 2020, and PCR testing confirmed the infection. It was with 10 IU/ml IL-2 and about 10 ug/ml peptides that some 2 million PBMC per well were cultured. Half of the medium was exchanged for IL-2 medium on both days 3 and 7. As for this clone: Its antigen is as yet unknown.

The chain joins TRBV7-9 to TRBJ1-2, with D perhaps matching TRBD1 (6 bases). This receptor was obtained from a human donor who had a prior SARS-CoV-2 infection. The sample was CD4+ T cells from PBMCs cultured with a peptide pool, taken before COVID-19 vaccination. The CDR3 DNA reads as TGTGCCAGCAGCTTATTCCTGGACAGAACTAACTATGGCTACACCTTC. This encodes CASSLFLDRTNYGYTF.